Listed here are 10 T cell receptor beta chains from one sample, sequenced in a study of T-cell reconstitution after alpha-beta-depleted transplantation in children. Unique molecular identifiers were incorporated into the prepared TCRbeta library. Via MiXCR, TCRdb re-called the PCR reads, giving one row per CDR3 protein. This sample has about 610,000 distinct CDR3 sequences, with 10% to 13% found just once. The sequenced sample was PBMCs from the stem cell graft donor, obtained from the stem cell graft. Receptors originate from a human donor who donated a stem cell graft to a child with acute myeloid leukemia.

There are many counts of this clonotype. The chain joins TRBV7-2 to TRBJ2-3, with 12 bases lining up with TRBD2. The ends lost 3 bases at V and 5 bases at J; junction bases unmatched: 6. CDR3 size: 16 residues. The germline V gene encodes CDR1 SGHTA and CDR2 FQGNSA. CDR3 nucleotide sequence: TGTGCCAGCAGCTTCGCTAGCGGGAGGGTAGGAGATACGCAGTATTTT. Its protein is CASSFASGRVGDTQYF.

In its sample, this clonotype was seen many times. V gene TRBV29-1 combines with J gene TRBJ1-2, with no clear D. The germline V gene encodes CDR1 SQVTM and CDR2 ANQGSEA. The V end lost 7 bases, the J end lost 8 bases, and 17 bases lay between the germline ends. The CDR3 has 12 residues. The CDR3 DNA sequence: TGCAGCGCCAGGAATCTTAACGGCGGCTACACCTTC. Translated: CSARNLNGGYTF.

In this sample, this clonotype turned up many times. The genes are TRBV4-3 and TRBJ1-6; D unresolved. V shed 0 bases and J shed 7 bases, with 13 bases lying between them. Germline V lookup: CDR1 LGHNA, CDR2 YSLEER. The CDR3 has 16 residues. The CDR3 DNA follows: TGCGCCAGCAGCCAAGATTCCGGCCACGTCAATTCACCCCTCCACTTT. It yields the protein CASSQDSGHVNSPLHF.

J is TRBJ2-5 and V is TRBV5-1; D is possibly TRBD1 or TRBD2 (5 bases each). Trimming removed 3 bases from V and 2 bases from J, with 17 bases in between. Germline V lookup: CDR1 SGHRS, CDR2 YFSETQ. The CDR3 runs to 16 residues. The CDR3 here is CASSSNTGRVQETQYF. DNA for the CDR3: TGCGCCAGCAGCTCGAACACGGGACGGGTACAAGAGACCCAGTACTTC. The full variable domain, completed using reference TRBV5-1 and TRBJ2-5, is KAGVTQTPRYLIKTRGQQVTLSCSPISGHRSVSWYQQTPGQGLQFLFEYFSETQRNKGNFPGRFSGRQFSNSRSEMNVSTLELGDSALYLCASSSNTGRVQETQYFGPGTRLLVL.

This chain connects TRBV9 to TRBJ2-2; no definite D call. The CDR3 covers 17 residues. Per germline, CDR1 SGDLS and CDR2 YYNGEE. The V end was cut by 0 bases, the J end by 5 bases, with 17 bases between. The CDR3 region has the DNA TGTGCCAGCAGCGTAGCCCCGCCTGGGTTAGGGACCGGGGAGCTGTTTTTT. It yields the protein CASSVAPPGLGTGELFF.

V is TRBV2 and J is TRBJ2-1; maybe TRBD2 (6 bases). The CDR3 spans 15 residues. Between the trimmed V and J ends, which lost 6 bases and 2 bases, there was a span of 14 bases. The V gene's germline CDR1 is SNHLY and CDR2 FYNNEI. The CDR3: CASSESSVPYNEQFF. The CDR3 DNA sequence: TGTGCCAGCAGCGAATCTAGCGTCCCCTACAATGAGCAGTTCTTC.

This sequence joins TRBV20-1 and TRBJ2-7, with 15 nucleotides matching TRBD2. The CDR3 sequence is 15 residues long. From germline, CDR1 is DFQATT and CDR2 SNEGSKA (reference sequence). CDR3 sequence: CCVQGLAGGRYEQYF. The DNA of the CDR3 is TGCTGTGTTCAGGGACTAGCGGGAGGAAGGTACGAGCAGTACTTC.

The table lists this clonotype with many counts. This sequence joins TRBV12-3 or TRBV12-4 and TRBJ2-1; 10 positions match TRBD2. V was clipped by 5 bases and J by 5 bases; unmatched bases: 6. The CDR3 extends over 15 amino acids. CDR3 nucleotides: TGTGCCAGCAGTCTTCTAGCGGGAGCCGACAATGAGCAGTTCTTC. Translated, it gives CASSLLAGADNEQFF.

This clonotype occurred many times. This chain connects TRBV7-2 to TRBJ2-1; possibly TRBD1 for D (6 bases). Germline CDR1 SGHTA, CDR2 FQGNSA. V lost 4 bases to trimming and J lost 1 base, with 11 bases between them. The CDR3 spans 15 residues. CDR3 sequence reads: CASSYTGPSYNEQFF. The CDR3 DNA follows: TGTGCCAGCAGCTATACAGGGCCTTCCTACAATGAGCAGTTCTTC.

The rearrangement uses TRBV3-1 and TRBJ2-7; D is possibly TRBD1 or TRBD2 (5 bases each). Germline V gives CDR1 LGHDT, CDR2 YNNKEL (reference sequence). Trimming removed 8 bases from V and 0 bases from J, with 26 bases in between. The CDR3 runs 18 residues. Written as DNA, the CDR3 is TGTGCCAGCGGCACTCCGGGACGCCCTTCCAGGGTCTCCTACGAGCAGTACTTC. As protein: CASGTPGRPSRVSYEQYF.